This is a list of T cell receptor beta chains from one sample in a study of T cells in tumors and immune-related adverse events. Assay used: immunoSEQ multiplex PCR; TCRdb lists only in-frame clones, some missing. The sample records approximately 4,600 clones, approximately 64% being singletons. The sequences come from gut tissue, collected from a patient treated with anti-PD-1 therapy. All receptors derive from a female donor with metastatic renal cell carcinoma. CDR3s include the opening cysteine and the closing phenylalanine or tryptophan. Each record gives: clone size, D gene, V gene, J gene, CDR3 protein, CDR3 DNA. D genes are given only for firm matches. Size tells how often a clone was seen (once, few, many) or the class of an expanded clone, and some rows leave it out.

>.|.|TRBV7-9|TRBJ1-2
CASSFSHGYTF
TGTGCCAGCAGCTTCTCCCACGGCTACACCTTC
>once|.|TRBV4-1|TRBJ2-5
CASSLRPGVQETQYF
TGCGCCAGCAGCCTCCGCCCCGGGGTCCAAGAGACCCAGTACTTC
>medium-sized|TRBD2|TRBV30|TRBJ2-2
CAWKRLAVTGELFF
TGTGCCTGGAAACGCCTAGCGGTTACCGGGGAGCTGTTTTTT
>once|.|TRBV6-5|TRBJ2-2
CATREANTGELFF
TGTGCCACAAGGGAAGCGAACACCGGGGAGCTGTTTTTT
>.|.|TRBV6-5|TRBJ2-7
CASSEFNEQYF
TGTGCCAGCAGTGAATTTAACGAGCAGTACTTC
>.|.|TRBV20-1|TRBJ1-2
CSAHYYGYTF
TGCAGTGCCCACTACTATGGCTACACCTTC
>.|TRBD2|TRBV28|TRBJ2-3
CASRGGVGTDTQYF
TGTGCCAGCAGGGGGGGGGTCGGCACAGATACGCAGTATTTT
>.|TRBD1|TRBV28|TRBJ1-1
CASSLFDRGGTEAFF
TGTGCCAGCAGTTTATTCGACAGGGGCGGGACTGAAGCTTTCTTT
>.|TRBD2|TRBV10-3|TRBJ2-1
CAINDLAGGSPIDEQFF
TGTGCCATCAACGATTTAGCGGGGGGTTCCCCGATTGACGAGCAGTTCTTC
>once|.|TRBV28|TRBJ1-2
CASRIRLANYGYTF
TGTGCCAGCAGGATACGTCTAGCTAACTATGGCTACACCTTC
>few|TRBD1|TRBV5-4|TRBJ2-3
CASSLSQGWADTQYF
TGTGCCAGCAGCTTGTCACAGGGGTGGGCAGATACGCAGTATTTT
>.|TRBD2|TRBV30|TRBJ2-2
CAWSRLAQAGELFF
TGTGCCTGGAGTCGACTAGCGCAAGCCGGGGAGCTGTTTTTT
>.|.|TRBV11-3|TRBJ2-7
CASSRLYEQYF
TGTGCCAGCAGTCGGCTCTACGAGCAGTACTTC
>.|TRBD1|TRBV27|TRBJ2-7
CASSPRTGNYYEQYF
TGTGCCAGCAGTCCCCGGACAGGGAACTACTACGAGCAGTACTTC
>few|.|TRBV7-6|TRBJ1-1
CASSLGRNTEAFF
TGTGCCAGCAGCTTGGGTAGGAACACTGAAGCTTTCTTT
>.|.|TRBV19|TRBJ1-1
CAAGNTEAFF
TGTGCGGCGGGGAACACTGAAGCTTTCTTT
>.|TRBD1|TRBV19|TRBJ1-5
CASRWVRGRSNQPQHF
TGTGCCAGTAGGTGGGTCAGGGGGCGCAGCAATCAGCCCCAGCATTTT
>few|.|TRBV27|TRBJ2-5
CASRGESMGTQYF
TGTGCCAGCAGGGGAGAGTCAATGGGGACCCAGTACTTC
>.|TRBD2|TRBV5-4|TRBJ2-5
CASSRTSGRARSQETQYF
TGTGCCAGCAGCCGCACTAGCGGGAGGGCCAGGTCTCAAGAGACCCAGTACTTC
>.|.|TRBV6-5|TRBJ1-5
CASSTGGYSNQPQHF
TGTGCCAGCAGTACCGGGGGTTATAGCAATCAGCCCCAGCATTTT
>few|.|TRBV5-1|TRBJ1-1
CASSLLSLGRGKNTEAFF
TGCGCCAGCAGCTTGTTGTCTCTCGGCAGGGGAAAGAACACTGAAGCTTTCTTT
>.|TRBD1|TRBV6-6|TRBJ1-1
CASSADRGRDEAFF
TGTGCCAGCAGTGCGGACAGGGGGCGTGATGAAGCTTTCTTT
>.|.|TRBV6-1|TRBJ2-2
CASSGQSSKWELFF
TGTGCCAGCAGCGGACAGTCATCAAAATGGGAGCTGTTTTTT
>.|.|TRBV11-2|TRBJ2-2
CASSLNLGAGTGELFF
TGTGCCAGCAGCTTAAATTTGGGGGCAGGCACCGGGGAGCTGTTTTTT
>once|.|TRBV15|TRBJ1-1
CATSRVRSAGRLNTEAFF
TGTGCCACCAGCAGAGTTCGATCAGCTGGACGGCTGAACACTGAAGCTTTCTTT
>.|.|TRBV6-6|TRBJ1-4
CASSVSNEKLFF
TGTGCCAGCAGTGTGTCGAATGAAAAACTGTTTTTT
>.|.|TRBV9|TRBJ1-1
CASSPGVGQGNTEAFF
TGTGCCAGCAGCCCTGGGGTGGGTCAGGGAAACACTGAAGCTTTCTTT
>few|TRBD1|TRBV7-8|TRBJ2-3
CASSRTTGITDTQYF
TGTGCCAGCAGCAGAACGACAGGGATCACAGATACGCAGTATTTT
>.|TRBD2|TRBV11-3|TRBJ2-1
CASSIGTSGRQNEQFF
TGTGCCAGCAGCATCGGGACTAGCGGTAGGCAGAATGAGCAGTTCTTC
>.|.|TRBV6-1|TRBJ1-2
CASSEVGGSAYGYTF
TGTGCCAGCAGTGAAGTGGGAGGAAGTGCCTATGGCTACACCTTC
>.|.|TRBV2|TRBJ1-3
CASTQGESGNTIYF
TGTGCCAGCACGCAGGGCGAATCTGGAAACACCATATATTTT
>.|.|TRBV7-7|TRBJ2-5
CASSLGGVGETQYF
TGTGCTAGCAGCTTAGGCGGCGTAGGAGAGACCCAGTACTTC
>few|TRBD1|TRBV28|TRBJ1-2
CASRPPGGDRGFGYTF
TGTGCCAGCAGACCTCCCGGAGGGGACAGGGGTTTTGGCTACACCTTC
>.|.|TRBV6-1|TRBJ2-6
CASTVAAGANVLTF
TGTGCCAGCACAGTGGCGGCGGGGGCCAACGTCCTGACTTTC
>.|.|TRBV7-8|TRBJ1-1
CASSLANSLNTEAFF
TGTGCCAGCAGCTTAGCGAACAGCCTGAACACTGAAGCTTTCTTT
>.|.|TRBV28|TRBJ2-5
CASSLNSGPRETQYF
TGTGCCAGCAGTTTAAATTCAGGACCTCGAGAGACCCAGTACTTC
>.|TRBD1|TRBV2|TRBJ1-5
CASVQNRGLSNQPQHF
TGTGCCAGCGTTCAGAACAGGGGGCTGAGCAATCAGCCCCAGCATTTT
>.|.|TRBV4-2|TRBJ2-7
CASSQESWAYEQYF
TGTGCCAGCAGCCAAGAATCGTGGGCCTACGAGCAGTACTTC
>.|.|TRBV4-1|TRBJ1-4
CASSQAPPPMANEKLFF
TGCGCCAGCAGCCAAGCCCCCCCGCCGATGGCTAATGAAAAACTGTTTTTT
>.|TRBD1|TRBV5-1|TRBJ1-4
CASSLATGANEKLFF
TGCGCCAGCAGCTTGGCGACAGGGGCTAATGAAAAACTGTTTTTT
>.|.|TRBV19|TRBJ1-2
CASSSQQGDYGYTF
TGTGCCAGTAGTTCACAACAGGGCGACTATGGCTACACCTTC
>.|.|TRBV4-1|TRBJ2-2
CASSPRGLGTGELFF
TGCGCCAGCAGTCCCCGCGGGCTGGGGACCGGGGAGCTGTTTTTT
>.|.|TRBV11-2|TRBJ1-1
CASSFSGPMFTEAFF
TGTGCCAGCAGCTTCTCTGGGCCCATGTTTACTGAAGCTTTCTTT
>few|.|TRBV7-2|TRBJ1-1
CASSLGDRRNTEAFF
TGTGCCAGCAGCTTAGGAGACAGGAGGAACACTGAAGCTTTCTTT
>.|.|TRBV6-5|TRBJ1-1
CASSYPNTEAFF
TGTGCCAGCAGTTACCCGAACACTGAAGCTTTCTTT
>once|TRBD1|TRBV6-6|TRBJ2-5
CASSYSGQGGETQYF
TGTGCCAGCAGTTACTCCGGACAGGGGGGTGAGACCCAGTACTTC
>.|.|TRBV18|TRBJ1-2
CASSPRQGRGIYGYTF
TGTGCCAGCTCACCAAGGCAGGGTCGGGGAATCTATGGCTACACCTTC
>few|.|TRBV30|TRBJ1-1
CAWIFSAMNTEAFF
TGTGCCTGGATTTTTTCAGCTATGAACACTGAAGCTTTCTTT